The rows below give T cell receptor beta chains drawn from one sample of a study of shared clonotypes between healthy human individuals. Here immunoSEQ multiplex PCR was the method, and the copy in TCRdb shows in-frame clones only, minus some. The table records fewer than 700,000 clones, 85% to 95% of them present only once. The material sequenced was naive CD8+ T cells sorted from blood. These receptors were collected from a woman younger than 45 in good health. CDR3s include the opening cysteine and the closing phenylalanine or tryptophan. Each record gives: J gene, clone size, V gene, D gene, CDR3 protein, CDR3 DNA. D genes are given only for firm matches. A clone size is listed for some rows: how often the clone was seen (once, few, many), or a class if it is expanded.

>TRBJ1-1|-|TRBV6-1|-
CASQGGTFLNTEAFF
TGTGCCAGCCAAGGCGGGACCTTCTTGAACACTGAAGCTTTCTTT
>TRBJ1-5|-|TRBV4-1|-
CASSQDHGGNNQPQHF
TGCGCCAGCAGCCAAGATCACGGAGGGAACAATCAGCCCCAGCATTTT
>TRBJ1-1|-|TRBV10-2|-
CASSEPGLEAFF
TGCGCCAGCAGTGAACCGGGACTCGAAGCTTTCTTT
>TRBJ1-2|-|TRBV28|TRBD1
CASSWDRGLDGYTF
TGTGCCAGCAGTTGGGACAGGGGGCTAGATGGCTACACCTTC
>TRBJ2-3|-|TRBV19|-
CASSLSGDTQYF
TGTGCCAGTAGTCTAAGTGGAGATACGCAGTATTTT
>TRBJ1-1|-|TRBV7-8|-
CASSLGHAEAFF
TGTGCCAGCAGCTTAGGACATGCTGAAGCTTTCTTT
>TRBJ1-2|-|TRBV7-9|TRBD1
CASSIQGKSNYGYTF
TGTGCCAGCAGCATACAGGGGAAATCCAACTATGGCTACACCTTC
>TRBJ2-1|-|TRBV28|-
CASSTWGDLYNEQFF
TGTGCCAGCAGTACTTGGGGAGACCTTTACAATGAGCAGTTCTTC
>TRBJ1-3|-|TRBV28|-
CASISGSRVVTIYF
TGTGCCAGCATTTCCGGGTCCCGAGTAGTCACCATATATTTT
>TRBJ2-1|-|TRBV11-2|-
CASRSGARALSYNEQFF
TGTGCCAGCAGATCCGGGGCCAGGGCCCTCTCCTACAATGAGCAGTTCTTC
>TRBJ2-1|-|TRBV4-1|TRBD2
CASSLWTGGLYEQFF
TGCGCCAGCAGCCTTTGGACGGGAGGCCTCTATGAGCAGTTCTTC
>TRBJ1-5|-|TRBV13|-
CASSFLGNKDQPQHF
TGTGCCAGCAGCTTTTTGGGGAACAAGGATCAGCCCCAGCATTTT
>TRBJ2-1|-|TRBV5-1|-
CASSPKTRNNEQFF
TGCGCCAGCAGCCCCAAAACCCGTAACAATGAGCAGTTCTTC
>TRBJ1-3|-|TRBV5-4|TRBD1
CASSWTGGNTIYF
TGTGCCAGCAGCTGGACAGGGGGAAACACCATATATTTT
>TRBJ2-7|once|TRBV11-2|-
CASSLAPRRGYEQYF
TGTGCCAGCAGCTTAGCCCCAAGGCGGGGCTACGAGCAGTACTTC
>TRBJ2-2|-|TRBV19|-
CASKGAAGENTGELFF
TGTGCCAGTAAGGGGGCAGCGGGAGAGAACACCGGGGAGCTGTTTTTT
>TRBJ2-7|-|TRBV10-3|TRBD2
CAISTGSGRAYEQYF
TGTGCCATCAGTACGGGAAGCGGGAGGGCCTACGAGCAGTACTTC
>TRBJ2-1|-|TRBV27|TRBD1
CATSPRQGADEQFF
TGTGCCACCAGTCCCCGACAGGGCGCTGATGAGCAGTTCTTC
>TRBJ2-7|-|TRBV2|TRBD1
CASGRQGRTYEQYF
TGTGCCAGCGGCAGACAGGGAAGAACCTACGAGCAGTACTTC
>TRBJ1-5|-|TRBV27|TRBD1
CASSLFAGTGGYSNQPQHF
TGTGCCAGCAGTTTATTTGCCGGGACAGGGGGTTATAGCAATCAGCCCCAGCATTTT
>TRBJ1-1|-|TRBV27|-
CASSSLGNTEAFF
TGTGCCAGCAGTTCCTTGGGGAACACTGAAGCTTTCTTT
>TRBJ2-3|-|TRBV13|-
CASSYGTSLTDTQYF
TGTGCCAGCAGCTACGGGACATCCCTCACAGATACGCAGTATTTT
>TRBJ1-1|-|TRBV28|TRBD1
CASSLDRGTEAFF
TGTGCCAGCAGTTTAGACAGGGGAACTGAAGCTTTCTTT
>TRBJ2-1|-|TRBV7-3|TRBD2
CASSPGLAGYNEQFF
TGTGCCAGCAGCCCGGGACTAGCGGGTTACAATGAGCAGTTCTTC
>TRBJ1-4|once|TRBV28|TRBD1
CASSLGRGTGDEKLFF
TGTGCCAGCAGTTTAGGGCGAGGGACAGGGGATGAAAAACTGTTTTTT
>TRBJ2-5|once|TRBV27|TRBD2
CASSPGTSGRAWTQYF
TGTGCCAGCAGTCCAGGGACTAGCGGGAGGGCGTGGACCCAGTACTTC
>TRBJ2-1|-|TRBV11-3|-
CASSLSFGGSNEQFF
TGTGCCAGCAGCTTATCTTTCGGGGGAAGTAATGAGCAGTTCTTC